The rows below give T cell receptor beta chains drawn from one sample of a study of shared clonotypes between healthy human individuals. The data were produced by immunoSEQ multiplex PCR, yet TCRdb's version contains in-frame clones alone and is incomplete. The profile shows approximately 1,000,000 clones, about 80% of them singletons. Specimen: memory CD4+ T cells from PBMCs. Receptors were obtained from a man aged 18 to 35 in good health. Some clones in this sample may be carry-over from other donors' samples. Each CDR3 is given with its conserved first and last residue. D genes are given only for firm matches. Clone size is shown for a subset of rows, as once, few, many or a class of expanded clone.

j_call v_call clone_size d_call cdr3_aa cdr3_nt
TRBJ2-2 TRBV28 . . CASSLYPGVKSGELFF TGTGCCAGCAGTTTATATCCAGGGGTGAAATCCGGGGAGCTGTTTTTT
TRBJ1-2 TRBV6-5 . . CASSYAGDYGYTF TGTGCCAGCAGTTACGCCGGGGACTATGGCTACACCTTC
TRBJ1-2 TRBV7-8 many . CASSPRPGDYGYTF TGTGCCAGCAGCCCCAGACCCGGGGACTATGGCTACACCTTC
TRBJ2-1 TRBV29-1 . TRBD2 CSVVSRGFSREFF TGCAGCGTTGTGTCGCGGGGGTTTTCCAGGGAGTTCTTC
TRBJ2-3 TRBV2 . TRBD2 CASKSRELLDTQYF TGTGCCAGCAAGTCGCGGGAGTTATTAGATACGCAGTATTTT
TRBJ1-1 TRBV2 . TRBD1 CASKGSQGGTEAFF TGTGCCAGCAAGGGATCGCAGGGGGGCACTGAAGCTTTCTTT
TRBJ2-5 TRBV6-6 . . CASSYSEAQYF TGTGCCAGCAGTTACTCGGAGGCCCAGTACTTC
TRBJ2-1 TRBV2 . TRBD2 CASSEALLGLAEASYNEQFF TGTGCCAGCAGTGAAGCGCTTCTGGGACTAGCGGAGGCGTCCTACAATGAGCAGTTCTTC
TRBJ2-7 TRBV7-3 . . CASSLNGPAHEQYF TGTGCCAGCAGCTTAAACGGCCCCGCCCACGAGCAGTACTTC
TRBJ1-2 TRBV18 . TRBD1 CASSPGTGPFGNTF TGTGCCAGCTCACCCGGGACAGGACCCTTTGGGAACACCTTC
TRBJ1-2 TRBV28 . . CASSLAGTAVANYGYTF TGTGCCAGCAGTTTGGCCGGGACGGCCGTCGCTAACTATGGCTACACCTTC
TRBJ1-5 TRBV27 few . CASSSGPSWNQPQHF TGTGCCAGCAGTTCAGGCCCCTCGTGGAATCAGCCCCAGCATTTT
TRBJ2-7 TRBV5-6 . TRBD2 CASSQGLADDYEQYF TGTGCCAGCAGTCAGGGACTAGCGGACGACTACGAGCAGTACTTC
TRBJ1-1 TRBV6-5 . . CASSFRTGGTEAFF TGTGCCAGCAGTTTCAGAACCGGAGGCACTGAAGCTTTCTTT
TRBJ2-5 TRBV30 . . CAWSQNQETQYF TGTGCCTGGAGTCAGAACCAAGAGACCCAGTACTTC
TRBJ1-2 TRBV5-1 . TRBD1 CASRDGQGNYGYTF TGCGCCAGCAGAGATGGACAGGGGAACTATGGCTACACCTTC
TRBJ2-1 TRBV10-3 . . CAISVNKDNEQFF TGTGCCATCAGTGTTAACAAAGACAATGAGCAGTTCTTC
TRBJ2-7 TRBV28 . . CASSTRTGTYEQYF TGTGCCAGCAGTACGCGGACGGGGACCTACGAGCAGTACTTC
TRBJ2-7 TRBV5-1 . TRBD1 CASSTPGGTGEQYF TGCGCCAGCAGCACCCCAGGGGGCACGGGGGAGCAGTACTTC
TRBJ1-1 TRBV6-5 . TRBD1 CASSRQGRPEAFF TGTGCCAGCAGCCGACAGGGAAGGCCTGAAGCTTTCTTT
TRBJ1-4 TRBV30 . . CAWRADGEKLFF TGTGCCTGGAGGGCGGACGGGGAAAAACTGTTTTTT